These 17 T cell receptor beta chains were sequenced from one sample in a study of blood T cell repertoires in COVID-19. Here immunoSEQ multiplex PCR was the method, and the copy in TCRdb shows in-frame clones only, minus some. Of roughly 99,000 clones listed, roughly 80% are singletons. Sequencing was carried out using peripheral blood. Receptor source: a human donor in a cohort sampled during active COVID-19.

This chain uses TRBV11-2 with TRBJ2-2; 13 positions match TRBD2. Germline V lookup: CDR1 SGHAT, CDR2 FQNNGV. J lost 7 bases, V lost 2 bases, and 7 bases had no gene match. The CDR3 sequence is 17 residues long. The CDR3 protein is CASSLHGLAGAGGELFF. As DNA, the CDR3 is TGTGCCAGCAGCTTACACGGACTAGCGGGAGCTGGCGGGGAGCTGTTTTTT.

This clone was seen a single time. The chain recombines TRBV18 with TRBJ2-1, with a tentative D call TRBD1 (6 bases). Germline lookup yields CDR1 KGHSH and CDR2 LQKENI. V dropped 5 bases and J dropped 3 bases, with 8 bases sitting between them. This CDR3 region has 13 residues. CDR3 sequence: CASSGQRYNEQFF. The CDR3, as DNA: TGTGCCAGCTCAGGACAGCGCTACAATGAGCAGTTCTTC.

The J gene is TRBJ1-1, the V gene TRBV18; maybe TRBD1 (5 bases). With 5 bases removed from V and 1 base from J, the gap between germline ends came to 8 bases. This CDR3 has 13 residues. Germline V gene lookup returns CDR1 KGHSH and CDR2 LQKENI. CDR3 region: CASSAGRNTEAFF. CDR3 nucleotide sequence: TGTGCCAGCTCAGCAGGGCGGAACACTGAAGCTTTCTTT.

This clone was seen only a few times. The chain is built from TRBV19 and TRBJ1-2; D unclear. Germline CDR1 reads LNHDA; CDR2 reads SQIVND (reference sequence). V was shortened by 8 bases and J by 6 bases, with 13 bases between the two germline ends. This CDR3 region has 12 residues. DNA for the CDR3: TGTGCCAGTTTTGACCTCGGGGATGGCTACACCTTC. Protein sequence: CASFDLGDGYTF. The variable domain in full, with the rest retrieved from reference TRBV19 and TRBJ1-2, is DGGITQSPKYLFRKEGQNVTLSCEQNLNHDAMYWYRQDPGQGLRLIYYSQIVNDFQKGDIAEGYSVSREKKESFPLTVTSAQKNPTAFYLCASFDLGDGYTFGSGTRLTVV.

The rearrangement links TRBV11-3 to TRBJ1-2, with 8 bases aligning to TRBD1. Germline V gene lookup returns CDR1 SGHNT and CDR2 YENEEA. Trimming cost V 3 bases and J 4 bases; bases outside gene matches: 1. The length of the CDR3 is 13 residues. The DNA of the CDR3 is TGTGCCAGCAGCTTTACAGGGGGCTATGGCTACACCTTC. As protein: CASSFTGGYGYTF.

The genes are TRBV6-1 and TRBJ1-2; 8 nucleotides align to TRBD1. In germline, CDR1 is MNHNS, CDR2 SASEGT. This CDR3 spans 15 amino acids. Unmatched junction bases numbered 6, after V lost 3 bases and J lost 3 bases. The CDR3 reads CASSDDRQGYYGYTF. In nucleotides, the CDR3 is TGTGCCAGCAGTGATGATCGACAGGGGTACTATGGCTACACCTTC.

The chain employs TRBV28 and TRBJ1-1, with a possible D match to TRBD1 (5 bases). V was cut by 6 bases and J by 4 bases, with 15 bases left in between. The CDR3 is made up of 14 amino acids. The V gene's germline CDR1 is MDHEN and CDR2 SYDVKM. The CDR3 nucleotides read TGTGCCAGCAGCACCGGGACTGGTCTCACTGAAGCTTTCTTT. As protein: CASSTGTGLTEAFF.

The chain joins TRBV28 to TRBJ2-3; D not resolved. V was cut by 7 bases and J by 5 bases, with 10 bases left in between. In germline, CDR1 is MDHEN, CDR2 SYDVKM. This CDR3 is 12 amino acids long. The DNA for the CDR3 is TGTGCCAGCACCACCGCCGGAGATACGCAGTATTTT. Its translation is CASTTAGDTQYF.

The chain joins TRBV29-1 to TRBJ2-3, with D perhaps matching TRBD2 (6 bases). Germline CDR1 reads SQVTM; CDR2 reads ANQGSEA. V was cut by 0 bases and J by 6 bases, with 13 bases left in between. The CDR3 has 14 residues. In DNA, the CDR3 is TGCAGCGTTGAAGAGGCGAGCGGGTACGATACGCAGTATTTT. The encoded protein is CSVEEASGYDTQYF.

The CDR3 region is CATRPRTGQGAIFDTQYF. The CDR3 DNA reads TGTGCCACCAGGCCAAGAACAGGACAGGGGGCAATTTTCGATACGCAGTATTTT. This rearrangement joins TRBV3-1 (or the pseudogene TRBV3-2) to TRBJ2-3; 11 nucleotides align to TRBD1. The germline CDR1 and CDR2 sequences are LGHDT and YNNKEL (reference sequence). The CDR3 runs to 18 residues. J gave up 6 bases and V 10 bases, and 21 bases lay outside the gene matches.

The chain has TRBV10-3 and TRBJ1-1; TRBD1 matches 7 bases. There are 12 residues in the CDR3. V dropped 3 bases and J dropped 5; count of bases not matched to a gene: 0. Germline V gives CDR1 ENHRY, CDR2 SYGVKD. The chain's CDR3 is CAISEQGTEAFF. CDR3 DNA sequence: TGTGCCATCAGTGAACAGGGGACTGAAGCTTTCTTT.

The chain has TRBV5-1 and TRBJ2-1; tentatively, D is TRBD1 (5 bases). The CDR3 is 16 amino acids. V lost 0 bases to trimming and J lost 6 bases, with 16 bases between them. The germline CDR1 and CDR2 sequences are SGHRS and YFSETQ. CDR3: CASSLVQVVQSNEQFF. As DNA, the CDR3 is TGCGCCAGCAGCTTGGTACAGGTGGTTCAGTCCAATGAGCAGTTCTTC.

This chain links TRBV15 with TRBJ2-1; 14 bases match TRBD2. The CDR3 spans 15 residues. After removal of 6 bases from V and 6 bases from J, the junction contained 4 bases not matched to a gene. Germline V gene data show CDR1 as LNHNV and CDR2 as YYDKDF (reference sequence). The DNA for the CDR3 is TGTGCCACCAGAGACGGACTAGCGGGGGGCAATGAGCAGTTCTTC. This sequence encodes CATRDGLAGGNEQFF.

The CDR3 DNA reads as TGTGCCTCCGGATTGGGGGGGGAAGAGACCCAGTACTTC. Amino acids: CASGLGGEETQYF. The rearrangement joins TRBV30 to TRBJ2-5, with TRBD2 identical over 7 bases. Looked up from germline, CDR1 is GTSNPN and CDR2 is SVGIG (reference sequence). V trimming: 7 bases; J trimming: 3 bases; junction bases outside the gene matches: 8. The CDR3 length is 13 residues.

The rearrangement uses TRBV24-1 and TRBJ2-2, with TRBD2 matching 8 bases. V was pared by 7 bases and J by 7 bases, with 10 bases of the junction left unmatched. Germline V gives CDR1 KGHDR, CDR2 SFDVKD. This CDR3 has 15 residues. The CDR3 reads CATRSGGRRVGELFF. DNA of the CDR3: TGTGCCACCAGATCGGGGGGGCGCCGAGTCGGGGAGCTGTTTTTT.

The chain combines TRBV30 with TRBJ1-1; D not resolved. With 3 bases removed from V and 0 bases from J, the gap between germline ends came to 17 bases. The V gene's germline CDR1 is GTSNPN and CDR2 SVGIG (reference sequence). The CDR3 totals 16 residues. CDR3 nucleotide sequence: TGTGCCTGGAGGCCCCTGGAGCCTTTCATGAACACTGAAGCTTTCTTT. Amino acid sequence: CAWRPLEPFMNTEAFF.

This clone has only a few counts. V and J are TRBV6-6 and TRBJ2-4; the match to TRBD1 covers 7 bases. CDR1 is MNHNY, CDR2 SVGAGI, per germline (reference sequence). The V and J ends lost 4 bases and 7 bases, in that order; junction bases with no gene match: 1. CDR3 length: 12 residues. The CDR3 DNA is TGTGCCAGCAGTTCACAGGGGAACATTCAGTACTTC. Its translation: CASSSQGNIQYF.